This T cell receptor (beta chain) was retrieved from a study of healthy donors' naive CD4 and CD8 T cells. In this sample, this clonotype turned up a few times. TCR libraries were built from around 0.45 ug of total RNA by linear amplification. A single record per CDR3 protein comes from TCRdb applying MiXCR to the reads. The data hold some 190,000 distinct CDR3 sequences, with around 80% observed a single time. Sequences were obtained from naive CD4+ and CD8+ T cells sorted from blood, pooled from several donors. This receptor was taken from a pool of human donors in good health; the sample pools cells from several healthy donors.

The CDR3, as DNA: TGTGCCAGCAGCTTCATGGATCGCGAGCAGTACTTC. Residues: CASSFMDREQYF. The genes are TRBV5-6 and TRBJ2-7; D call uncertain. V lost 2 bases, J lost 6 bases, and 9 bases lay in between. The CDR3 has 12 amino acids. Germline lookup yields CDR1 SGHDT and CDR2 YYEEEE.